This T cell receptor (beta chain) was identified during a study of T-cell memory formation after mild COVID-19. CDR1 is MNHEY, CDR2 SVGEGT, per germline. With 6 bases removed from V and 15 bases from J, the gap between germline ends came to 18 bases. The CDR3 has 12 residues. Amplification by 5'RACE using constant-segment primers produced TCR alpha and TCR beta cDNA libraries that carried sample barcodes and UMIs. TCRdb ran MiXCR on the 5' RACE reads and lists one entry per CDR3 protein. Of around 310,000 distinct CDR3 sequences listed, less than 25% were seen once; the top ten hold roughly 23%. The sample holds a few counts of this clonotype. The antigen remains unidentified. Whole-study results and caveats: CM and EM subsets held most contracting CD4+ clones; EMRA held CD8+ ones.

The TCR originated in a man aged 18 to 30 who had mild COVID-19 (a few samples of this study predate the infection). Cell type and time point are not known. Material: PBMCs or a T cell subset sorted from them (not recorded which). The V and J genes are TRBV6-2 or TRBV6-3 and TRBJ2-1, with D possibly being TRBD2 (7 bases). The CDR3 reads CASRDTGGGRFF. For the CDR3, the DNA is TGTGCCAGCAGAGATACGGGGGGCGGAAGGTTCTTC.